The 22 T cell receptor beta chains presented below share a single source sample, sequenced in a study of control samples from healthy donors and cancer patients. The assay was immunoSEQ multiplex PCR, and TCRdb's table has in-frame clones only and misses some. The data contain more than 95,000 clones, 80% to 95% of them singletons. Material: PBMCs. The receptors come from a man older than 75 with head and neck cancer.

The rearrangement uses TRBV7-2 and TRBJ1-2; D gene unclear. The germline gives CDR1 SGHTA, CDR2 FQGNSA. CDR3 length: 14 residues. Trimming took 5 bases from V and 6 from J, leaving 16 bases between them. DNA of the CDR3: TGTGCCAGCAGCCCTTTTCCGGGGTGGGATGGCTACACCTTC. It codes for CASSPFPGWDGYTF. Filled out from reference TRBV7-2 and TRBJ1-2, the complete variable domain reads GAGVSQSPSNKVTEKGKDVELRCDPISGHTALYWYRQSLGQGLEFLIYFQGNSAPDKSGLPSDRFSAERTGGSVSTLTIQRTQQEDSAVYLCASSPFPGWDGYTFGSGTRLTVV.

The rearrangement uses TRBV5-4 and TRBJ1-2, with D hard to call. V shed 2 bases and J shed 0 bases, with 11 bases lying between them. From germline, CDR1 is SGHNT and CDR2 YYREEE (reference sequence). The CDR3 covers 15 residues. CDR3 bases: TGTGCCAGCAGCTTAAGGACGGTTACTAACTATGGCTACACCTTC. This gives the protein CASSLRTVTNYGYTF.

For the CDR3, the DNA is TGTGCCAGCAGCTTAGGTGGGCAAGAGACCCAGTACTTC. Translation: CASSLGGQETQYF. This chain uses TRBV7-9 with TRBJ2-5; D is uncertain. The CDR3 runs to 13 residues. Trimming pared 1 base from V and 2 bases from J, leaving 5 bases between. The V gene's germline CDR1 is SEHNR and CDR2 FQNEAQ (reference sequence).

The chain carries TRBV7-2 and TRBJ2-1; 11 bases line up with TRBD2. Germline V CDR1 and CDR2: SGHTA, FQGNSA. The CDR3 is 17 amino acids. V was pared by 0 bases and J by 8 bases, with 9 bases of the junction left unmatched. In nucleotides, the CDR3 is TGTGCCAGCAGCTTAGCCCTTAGCGGGAGGGCCGGATATGAGCAGTTCTTC. This encodes CASSLALSGRAGYEQFF.

This chain joins TRBV19 and TRBJ2-7; D could derive from TRBD1 or TRBD2 (5 bases each). The ends were cut back, 1 base at V and 0 bases at J, with 16 bases in the middle. The CDR3 is made up of 17 amino acids. CDR1 is LNHDA, CDR2 SQIVND, per germline (reference sequence). CDR3 sequence: CASSIVGPSVGSYEQYF. CDR3 nucleotide sequence: TGTGCCAGTAGTATAGTGGGACCCTCGGTGGGCTCCTACGAGCAGTACTTC.

The chain joins TRBV6-5 to TRBJ2-7; 9 bases fit TRBD2. V gave up 10 bases and J gave up 2 bases; unmatched junction bases: 6. CDR3 length: 13 residues. Per the germline V gene, CDR1 is MNHEY and CDR2 is SVGAGI. Here the CDR3 DNA reads TGTGCCACTGCTGCGGGGGGGGCCTACGAGCAGTACTTC. Translating it yields CATAAGGAYEQYF.

V and J are TRBV27 and TRBJ2-1; TRBD2 agrees at 7 bases. This CDR3 spans 14 amino acids. V shed 6 bases and J 2 bases; nucleotides not matched to a gene: 4. The germline CDR1 and CDR2 sequences are MNHEY and SMNVEV (reference sequence). The CDR3 DNA is TGTGCCAGCAGCCGACTAGCTGCCTACAATGAGCAGTTCTTC. Translation gives CASSRLAAYNEQFF.

V and J are TRBV14 and TRBJ1-1, with D possibly TRBD1 on 5 matching bases. Between the trimmed V and J ends, which lost 0 bases and 3 bases, there was a span of 11 bases. This CDR3 has 15 residues. Per germline, CDR1 SGHDN and CDR2 FVKESK. CDR3 bases: TGTGCCAGCAGCCAAGATCTGTGGGGGGACACTGAAGCTTTCTTT. Amino acid sequence: CASSQDLWGDTEAFF.

The chain carries TRBV10-2 and TRBJ1-1; D uncertain. Germline-derived CDR1 and CDR2 are WSHSY and SAAADI. This CDR3 has 13 residues. V was shortened by 0 bases and J by 7 bases, with 9 bases between the two germline ends. DNA for the CDR3: TGCGCCAGCAGTGAGTCGAGTTACGGTGAAGCTTTCTTT. This translates into CASSESSYGEAFF.

This clone was observed a single time. The same CDR3 is also encoded by other DNA sequences in this sample. The chain recombines TRBV5-4 with TRBJ2-3; 9 nucleotides align to TRBD2. Germline loops: CDR1 SGHNT, CDR2 YYREEE (reference sequence). The CDR3 loop spans 15 amino acids. V was pared by 1 base and J by 1 base, with 1 base of the junction left unmatched. CDR3 bases: TGTGCCAGCAGCTTGTTAGCGGGAGGCACAGATACGCAGTATTTT. Translation: CASSLLAGGTDTQYF. The whole variable domain, filled in from reference TRBV5-4 and TRBJ2-3, reads ETGVTQSPTHLIKTRGQQVTLRCSSQSGHNTVSWYQQALGQGPQFIFQYYREEENGRGNFPPRFSGLQFPNYSSELNVNALELDDSALYLCASSLLAGGTDTQYFGPGTRLTVL.

The chain combines TRBV10-1 with TRBJ2-2; 15 positions match TRBD2. This CDR3 comprises 16 residues. Germline V gene sequence: CDR1 WNHNN, CDR2 SYGVQD (reference sequence). The junction had 3 bases not matched to a gene; V was cut back by 4 bases and J by 6 bases. CDR3 sequence (DNA): TGCGCCAGCAGTGGGGGACTAGCGGGAGGTGCCGGGGAGCTGTTTTTT. It translates to CASSGGLAGGAGELFF.

This chain links TRBV2 with TRBJ2-3; 8 bases map to TRBD2. V was clipped by 6 bases and J by 1 base; unmatched bases: 3. CDR1 is SNHLY, CDR2 FYNNEI, per germline. This CDR3 has 14 residues. The DNA of the CDR3 is TGTGCCAGCAGCTTAGCGGGGCGCACAGATACGCAGTATTTT. Translation: CASSLAGRTDTQYF.

The CDR3 DNA is TGTGCCAGCAGTGAAGTGTTTCCTTATGGAGCTTTCTTT. Translation gives CASSEVFPYGAFF. This rearrangement joins TRBV2 to TRBJ1-1; D gene ambiguous. Per the germline V gene, CDR1 is SNHLY and CDR2 is FYNNEI. The CDR3 loop spans 13 amino acids. V dropped 1 base and J dropped 10 bases, with 13 bases sitting between them.

The chain links TRBV6-7 to TRBJ2-1, with 8 nucleotides matching TRBD1. TRBV6-7 is classed as an ORF, of uncertain function. The CDR3 loop spans 16 amino acids. V lost 0 bases and J lost 2; bases outside the gene matches: 3. This chain's CDR3 is CASSYSGQGAYNEQFF. The DNA for the CDR3 is TGTGCCAGCAGTTACTCCGGACAGGGAGCCTACAATGAGCAGTTCTTC.

This chain connects TRBV5-6 to TRBJ1-4; no firm D call. V gave up 2 bases and J gave up 8 bases, with 10 bases separating them. Germline V gives CDR1 SGHDT, CDR2 YYEEEE. The CDR3 covers 13 residues. The CDR3 region is CASSLGGREKLFF. In DNA, the CDR3 is TGTGCCAGCAGCTTAGGCGGGAGGGAAAAACTGTTTTTT. The full variable domain, completed using reference TRBV5-6 and TRBJ1-4, is DAGVTQSPTHLIKTRGQQVTLRCSPKSGHDTVSWYQQALGQGPQFIFQYYEEEERQRGNFPDRFSGHQFPNYSSELNVNALLLGDSALYLCASSLGGREKLFFGSGTQLSVL.

V is TRBV19 and J is TRBJ1-5; a possible D gene is TRBD1 (5 bases). Germline values: CDR1 LNHDA, CDR2 SQIVND (reference sequence). The V and J ends lost 5 bases and 0 bases respectively, with 8 bases between them. The CDR3 extends over 14 amino acids. Written as DNA, the CDR3 is TGTGCCAGTAGTGAGGGGAGTAGCAATCAGCCCCAGCATTTT. Its protein is CASSEGSSNQPQHF. Full variable domain (rest looked up from reference TRBV19 and TRBJ1-5): DGGITQSPKYLFRKEGQNVTLSCEQNLNHDAMYWYRQDPGQGLRLIYYSQIVNDFQKGDIAEGYSVSREKKESFPLTVTSAQKNPTAFYLCASSEGSSNQPQHFGDGTRLSIL.

This chain links TRBV18 with TRBJ1-2, with D unclear. V dropped 1 base and J dropped 4 bases, with 13 bases sitting between them. Germline values: CDR1 KGHSH, CDR2 LQKENI. CDR3 length: 15 residues. CDR3 DNA: TGTGCCAGCTCACCACAGCTTGACGGAGCCTATGGCTACACCTTC. It specifies CASSPQLDGAYGYTF.

CDR3 residues: CASSPVKGGLAIVDTQYF. The CDR3, as DNA: TGTGCCAGCTCTCCAGTAAAGGGCGGACTAGCGATTGTTGATACGCAGTATTTT. The V and J genes are TRBV9 and TRBJ2-3; 9 nucleotides agree with TRBD2. Trimming took 7 bases from V and 6 from J; bases not matched to a gene: 21. From germline, CDR1 is SGDLS and CDR2 YYNGEE. The CDR3 totals 18 residues.

The chain has TRBV4-2 and TRBJ1-2, with a weak D call TRBD1 (6 bases). Deletions cut 0 bases from V and 2 bases from J, with 13 bases between. Germline values: CDR1 LGHNA, CDR2 YNFKEQ. This CDR3 region has 16 residues. DNA of the CDR3: TGTGCCAGCAGCCAAGAAGGCGGCAGGGGAAACTATGGCTACACCTTC. Translating gives CASSQEGGRGNYGYTF.

The rearrangement uses TRBV5-6 and TRBJ2-5; perhaps TRBD1 as D (6 bases). Germline V lookup: CDR1 SGHDT, CDR2 YYEEEE. The CDR3 covers 13 residues. V lost 4 bases and J lost 5, with 12 bases in between. CDR3: CASSLQGGETQYF. CDR3 in DNA: TGTGCCAGCAGCCTACAGGGTGGGGAGACCCAGTACTTC.

The chain employs TRBV7-6 and TRBJ1-4; 7 nucleotides match TRBD1. CDR3 length: 15 amino acids. Germline CDR1 is SGHVS and CDR2 is FNYEAQ. J was trimmed by 4 bases and V by 5 bases; bases with no gene match: 7. The CDR3 loop is CASSPADRINEKLFF. DNA of the CDR3: TGTGCCAGCAGCCCCGCGGACAGGATTAATGAAAAACTGTTTTTT.

The DNA for the CDR3 is TGTGCCAGTAGTTTCGGGTCAGGGGGTTTGGGTTCACCCCTCCACTTT. Translated, it gives CASSFGSGGLGSPLHF. The chain couples TRBV19 to TRBJ1-6; TRBD1 matches 7 bases. In germline, CDR1 is LNHDA, CDR2 SQIVND (reference sequence). This CDR3 comprises 16 residues. The trim removed 5 bases at V and 9 bases at J, leaving 13 bases unmatched.